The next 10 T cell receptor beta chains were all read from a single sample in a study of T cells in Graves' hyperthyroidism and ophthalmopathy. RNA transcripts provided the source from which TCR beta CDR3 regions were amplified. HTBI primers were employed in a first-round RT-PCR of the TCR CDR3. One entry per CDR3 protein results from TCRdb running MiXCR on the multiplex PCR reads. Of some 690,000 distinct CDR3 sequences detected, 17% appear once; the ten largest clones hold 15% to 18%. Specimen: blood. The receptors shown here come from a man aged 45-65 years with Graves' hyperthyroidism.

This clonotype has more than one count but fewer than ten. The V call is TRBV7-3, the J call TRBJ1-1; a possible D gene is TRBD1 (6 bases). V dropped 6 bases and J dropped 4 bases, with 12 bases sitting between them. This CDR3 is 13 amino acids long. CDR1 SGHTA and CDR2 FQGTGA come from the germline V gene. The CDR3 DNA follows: TGTGCCAGCAGTTTCGGACAGTTCACTGAAGCTTTCTTT. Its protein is CASSFGQFTEAFF.

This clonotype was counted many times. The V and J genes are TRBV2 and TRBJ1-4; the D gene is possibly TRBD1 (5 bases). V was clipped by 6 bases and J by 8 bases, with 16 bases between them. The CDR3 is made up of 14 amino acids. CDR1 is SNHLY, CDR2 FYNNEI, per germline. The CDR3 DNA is TGTGCCAGCAGCGGGACGGAGGCGAAGGAAAAACTGTTTTTT. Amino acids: CASSGTEAKEKLFF.

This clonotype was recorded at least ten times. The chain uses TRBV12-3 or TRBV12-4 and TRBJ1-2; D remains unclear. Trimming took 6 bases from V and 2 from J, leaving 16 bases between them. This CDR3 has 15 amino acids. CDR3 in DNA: TGTGCCAGCAGCCCGGATCACGGACCCAACTATGGCTACACCTTC. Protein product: CASSPDHGPNYGYTF.

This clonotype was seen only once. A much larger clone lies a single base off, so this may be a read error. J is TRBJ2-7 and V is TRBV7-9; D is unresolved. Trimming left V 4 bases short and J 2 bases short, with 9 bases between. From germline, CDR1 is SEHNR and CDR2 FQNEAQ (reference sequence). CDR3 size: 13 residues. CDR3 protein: CASSSPNAYEQYF. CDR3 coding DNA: TGTGCCAGCAGCTCGCCAAATGCCTACGAGCAGTACTTC. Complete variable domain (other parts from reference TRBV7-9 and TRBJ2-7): DTGVSQNPRHKITKRGQNVTFRCDPISEHNRLYWYRQTLGQGPEFLTYFQNEAQLEKSRLLSDRFSAERPKGSFSTLEIQRTEQGDSAMYLCASSSPNAYEQYFGPGTRLTVT.

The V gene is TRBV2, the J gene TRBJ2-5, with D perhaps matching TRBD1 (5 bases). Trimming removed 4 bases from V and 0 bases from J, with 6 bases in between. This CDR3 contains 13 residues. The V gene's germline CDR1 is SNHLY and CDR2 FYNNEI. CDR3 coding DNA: TGTGCCAGCAGTGCGGACAACCAAGAGACCCAGTACTTC. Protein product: CASSADNQETQYF.

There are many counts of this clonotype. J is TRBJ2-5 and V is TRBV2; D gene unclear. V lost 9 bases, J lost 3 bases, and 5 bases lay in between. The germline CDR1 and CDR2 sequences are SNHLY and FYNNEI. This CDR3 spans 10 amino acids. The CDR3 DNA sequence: TGTGCCAGTTCCAAAGAGACCCAGTACTTC. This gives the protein CASSKETQYF.

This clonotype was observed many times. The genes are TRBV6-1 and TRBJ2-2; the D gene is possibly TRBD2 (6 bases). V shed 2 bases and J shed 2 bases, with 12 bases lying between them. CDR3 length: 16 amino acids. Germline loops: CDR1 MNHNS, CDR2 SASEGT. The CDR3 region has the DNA TGTGCCAGCAGTGAAATAGGGACTCTCAACACCGGGGAGCTGTTTTTT. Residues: CASSEIGTLNTGELFF.

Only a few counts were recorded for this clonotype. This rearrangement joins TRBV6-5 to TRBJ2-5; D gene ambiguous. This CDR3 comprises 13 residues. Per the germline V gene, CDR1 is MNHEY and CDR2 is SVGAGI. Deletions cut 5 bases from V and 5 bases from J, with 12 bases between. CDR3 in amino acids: CASSPRLKETQYF. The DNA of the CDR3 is TGTGCCAGCAGTCCTCGGCTTAAGGAGACCCAGTACTTC.

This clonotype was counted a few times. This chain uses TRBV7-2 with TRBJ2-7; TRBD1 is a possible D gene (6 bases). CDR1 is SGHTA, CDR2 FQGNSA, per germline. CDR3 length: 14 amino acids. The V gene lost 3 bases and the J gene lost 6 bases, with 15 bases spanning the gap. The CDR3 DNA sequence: TGTGCCAGCAGCTTGGAAAGGGGGAGATCCGAGCAGTACTTC. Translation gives CASSLERGRSEQYF. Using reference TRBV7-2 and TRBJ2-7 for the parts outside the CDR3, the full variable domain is GAGVSQSPSNKVTEKGKDVELRCDPISGHTALYWYRQSLGQGLEFLIYFQGNSAPDKSGLPSDRFSAERTGGSVSTLTIQRTQQEDSAVYLCASSLERGRSEQYFGPGTRLTVT.

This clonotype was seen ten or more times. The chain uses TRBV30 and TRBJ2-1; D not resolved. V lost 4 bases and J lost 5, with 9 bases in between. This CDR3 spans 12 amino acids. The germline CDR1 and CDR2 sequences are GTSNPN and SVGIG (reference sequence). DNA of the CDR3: TGTGCCTGGATCGTTGGGGACAATGAGCAGTTCTTC. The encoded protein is CAWIVGDNEQFF.